Sequencing of this T cell receptor beta chain was carried out in a study of cytomegalovirus exposure and HLA in healthy donors. General study findings and limits: For most TCR beta V segments, an earlier analysis put the productive rate at about 90% or about 30% of the time.

This CDR3 has 15 residues. V was shortened by 2 bases and J by 2 bases, with 13 bases between the two germline ends. Germline V gene data show CDR1 as LNHDA and CDR2 as SQIVND (reference sequence). With regard to this clone: Its specificity is not known.

Researchers ran the PCR with 60 Vbeta and 13 Jbeta primers. Some clones are missing from TCRdb's copy, which holds only in-frame ones; the method was immunoSEQ multiplex PCR. The sample table includes approximately 50,000 clones. V gene TRBV19 combines with J gene TRBJ2-7; possible D gene TRBD1, 6 bases. This receptor was identified in a female donor in good health and CMV-seronegative. What was sequenced was PBMCs. CDR3 amino acids: CASSIRQGTPYEQYF. CDR3 DNA sequence: TGTGCCAGTAGTATACGGCAGGGGACCCCCTACGAGCAGTACTTC.